These T cell receptor beta chains were read from a single sample in a study of T cells after yellow fever vaccination. TCRdb itself ran the 5' RACE reads through MiXCR, one entry per CDR3 protein. The table has roughly 520,000 distinct CDR3 sequences, around a fifth seen once. The starting material was PBMCs, obtained about 20 days after the first yellow fever vaccination. These receptors all stem from a man younger than 35 who received the YFV17D yellow fever vaccine. Each CDR3 is given with its conserved first and last residue. D genes are given only for firm matches. Expanded clones are given a class, and other clones once, few, many or no size at all.

v_gene,abundance,j_gene,d_gene,CDR3nt,CDR3aa
TRBV25-1,NA,TRBJ2-4,NA,TGTGCCAGCAGTGCCTCAGGGGGGAGTGGTGCCATTCAGTACTTC,CASSASGGSGAIQYF
TRBV6-1,NA,TRBJ2-1,NA,TGTGCCAGTAGAGACCCGGGACTGGGGGACAATGAGCAGTTCTTC,CASRDPGLGDNEQFF
TRBV12-3/TRBV12-4,few,TRBJ2-5,NA,TGTGCCAGCAGCCAACAGGCCGACCAAGAGACCCAGTACTTC,CASSQQADQETQYF
TRBV4-3,few,TRBJ2-5,NA,TGCGCCAGCAGCCAAGCGCTCGGTGAAGAGACCCAGTACTTC,CASSQALGEETQYF
TRBV20-1,NA,TRBJ2-1,TRBD2,TGCAGTGCTACGAGGGCTGCGGGGGGGGACAATGAGCAGTTCTTC,CSATRAAGGDNEQFF
TRBV9,few,TRBJ2-1,NA,TGTGCCAGCAGCGTAGATGGCCAGCCCGCCTACAATGAGCAGTTCTTC,CASSVDGQPAYNEQFF
TRBV2,NA,TRBJ1-1,NA,TGTGCCAGCAGGTTATATGCGGTGGGCGGGACTGAAGCTTTCTTT,CASRLYAVGGTEAFF
TRBV7-2,few,TRBJ2-6,NA,TGTGCCAGCAGAGACCACTTAACAGGGACCGGGGCCAACGTCCTGACTTTC,CASRDHLTGTGANVLTF
TRBV27,few,TRBJ2-5,NA,TGTGCCAGCAGCTTAAGGGGTCCAGGGGTTGTGGAGACCCAGTACTTC,CASSLRGPGVVETQYF
TRBV6-1,few,TRBJ2-2,NA,TGTGCCAGCAGTCCCGGCTCGGTGACAACCGGGGAGCTGTTTTTT,CASSPGSVTTGELFF
TRAV40,few,TRBJ2-3,TRBD2,TGTGCCTTCAGTCCCCCACTTCGACTAGCGGGGGCCCTAGGGACGCAGTATTTT,CAFSPPLRLAGALGTQYF
TRBV18,few,TRBJ2-5,NA,TGTGCCAGCTCACCACAGTCTTCGGGTCGGCAAGAGACCCAGTACTTC,CASSPQSSGRQETQYF
TRBV6-5,NA,TRBJ2-3,TRBD2,TGTGCCAGCAGTTATCGGGGGGTCACAGATACGCAGTATTTT,CASSYRGVTDTQYF
TRBV29-1,NA,TRBJ1-3,TRBD1,TGCAGCGCCTGGACAGGGAAGGGAAACACCATATATTTT,CSAWTGKGNTIYF
TRBV19,NA,TRBJ1-5,TRBD1,TGTGCCAGTCACCCCGGCCCGGGACAGGGGAATCAGCCCCAGCATTTT,CASHPGPGQGNQPQHF
TRBV20-1,NA,TRBJ2-3,NA,TGCAGTGCTAGAAGCCTAGCTCGTAGGGCGTATTCGGTGACAGATACGCAGTATTTT,CSARSLARRAYSVTDTQYF